What follows are 8 T cell receptor beta chains derived from one specimen sequenced in a study of shared clonotypes between healthy human individuals. Data came from immunoSEQ multiplex PCR; TCRdb stores just in-frame clones and leaves some out. In the table there are 2 million to 3 million clones, approximately 93% of which are singletons. Sequenced material: naive CD4+ T cells from PBMCs. As for subset: CD45RA+ positively selected. These receptors all come from a man younger than 35 in good health. Some clones in this sample may be carry-over from other donors' samples.

The chain has TRBV23-1 and TRBJ1-1; D remains ambiguous. TRBV23-1 is recorded as an ORF, its role being uncertain. The length of the CDR3 is 18 residues. V lost 2 bases and J lost 0, with 19 bases in between. The CDR3 region is CASSQNPLRQRMNTEAFF. The CDR3 nucleotides are TGCGCCAGCAGTCAAAACCCCCTGAGGCAGCGAATGAACACTGAAGCTTTCTTT.

Here the CDR3 reads CASSLRGAGYNEQFF. CDR3 nucleotide sequence: TGTGCCAGCAGTTTGAGAGGGGCCGGCTACAATGAGCAGTTCTTC. The chain carries TRBV27 and TRBJ2-1; D might be TRBD1 or TRBD2, each matching 5 bases. The V end was cut by 3 bases, the J end by 3 bases, with 12 bases between. Germline CDR1 MNHEY, CDR2 SMNVEV (reference sequence). The CDR3 length is 15 residues.

The V gene is TRBV27, the J gene TRBJ1-5; a weak D match, TRBD1 (6 bases). V was cut by 8 bases and J by 1 base, with 12 bases left in between. This CDR3 has 14 amino acids. CDR1 and CDR2 from the germline V gene are MNHEY and SMNVEV (reference sequence). For the CDR3, the DNA is TGTGCCAGCTCCGGGACATTGAGCAATCAGCCCCAGCATTTT. It yields the protein CASSGTLSNQPQHF.

This chain links TRBV27 with TRBJ2-1; D may be TRBD2 (6 bases). CDR1 is MNHEY and CDR2 is SMNVEV in the germline V gene (reference sequence). There are 15 residues in the CDR3. V lost 8 bases to trimming and J lost 4 bases, with 18 bases between them. CDR3 bases: TGTGCCAGCCAAAGGCTAGCGCTAGATTACAATGAGCAGTTCTTC. It specifies CASQRLALDYNEQFF.

The rearrangement uses TRBV5-1 and TRBJ2-7; D unclear. From germline, CDR1 is SGHRS and CDR2 YFSETQ. This CDR3 region has 13 residues. The V end was cut by 0 bases, the J end by 6 bases, with 10 bases between. The DNA of the CDR3 is TGCGCCAGCAGCTTGGAATATAAAAGCGAGCAGTACTTC. Its translation is CASSLEYKSEQYF.

This chain connects TRBV30 to TRBJ2-5, with 9 bases identical to TRBD1. V trimming: 1 base; J trimming: 2 bases; junction bases outside the gene matches: 5. There are 15 residues in the CDR3. Germline V CDR1 and CDR2: GTSNPN, SVGIG (reference sequence). The CDR3 DNA reads TGTGCCTGGAGTGCCGGGACAGGGTGGCAAGAGACCCAGTACTTC. Translation gives CAWSAGTGWQETQYF.

This chain links TRBV11-1 with TRBJ1-4, with D uncertain. V was shortened by 3 bases and J by 2 bases, with 4 bases between the two germline ends. The CDR3 extends over 13 amino acids. The germline V gene has CDR1 SGHAT and CDR2 FQDESV (reference sequence). The CDR3 region has the DNA TGTGCCAGCAGCTTGCAGACTAATGAAAAACTGTTTTTT. This sequence encodes CASSLQTNEKLFF.

This sequence joins TRBV28 and TRBJ1-4; D call uncertain. Trimming took off 6 bases at V and 3 bases at J, with 11 bases between the two ends. CDR1 and CDR2 (germline): MDHEN, SYDVKM. The CDR3 sequence is 14 residues long. In DNA form, the CDR3 reads TGTGCCAGCAGGTCCGGGCCCCCTAATGAAAAACTGTTTTTT. It translates to CASRSGPPNEKLFF.